Detailed here is one T cell receptor (beta chain). Repertoires were generated with immunoSEQ multiplex PCR, while TCRdb's copy carries only in-frame clones and drops some. Of 200,000 or so clones in the sample, 85% to 90% were seen once. The record originates from a study of blood T cell repertoires in COVID-19. Germline CDR1 and CDR2: KGHDR and SFDVKD. The ends lost 3 bases at V and 4 bases at J; junction bases unmatched: 12. CDR3 length: 17 residues. The receptor comes from a man under 40 with COVID-19, enrolled during active disease. This chain uses TRBV24-1 with TRBJ1-1, with 8 bases lining up with TRBD1. Input material: peripheral blood. CDR3 loop: CATSDPRGTGSLTEAFF. CDR3 nucleotides: TGTGCCACCAGTGATCCGCGCGGGACAGGATCTCTCACTGAAGCTTTCTTT.